The 32 T cell receptor beta chains below all came from one sample that was sequenced in a study of blood T cell repertoires in COVID-19. Sequenced by immunoSEQ multiplex PCR; TCRdb stores in-frame clones only, minus some. The table has around 130,000 clones, 88% seen once; the top ten hold more than 2%. Sequenced material: peripheral blood. The origin of the receptors is a man between 65 and 85 years old with active COVID-19.

The CDR3 DNA reads as TGTGCCATCAGTGATCGACCGGCGGCCACAGATACGCAGTATTTT. It yields the protein CAISDRPAATDTQYF. V and J are TRBV10-3 and TRBJ2-3; D remains ambiguous. Per germline, CDR1 ENHRY and CDR2 SYGVKD. The CDR3 is 15 residues long. V lost 3 bases and J lost 2, with 12 bases in between.

The rearrangement joins TRBV7-2 to TRBJ1-1, with 9 bases fitting TRBD1. V dropped 2 bases and J dropped 1; count of bases not matched to a gene: 11. CDR3 length equals 18 residues. The V gene's germline CDR1 is SGHTA and CDR2 FQGNSA. CDR3 DNA sequence: TGTGCCAGCAGCTTAATGCTTTGGAGGGGACAGGGGAACACTGAAGCTTTCTTT. Its protein product is CASSLMLWRGQGNTEAFF.

This chain uses TRBV28 with TRBJ1-1; 7 nucleotides line up with TRBD1. V dropped 6 bases and J dropped 4; count of bases not matched to a gene: 8. Germline CDR1 reads MDHEN; CDR2 reads SYDVKM. This CDR3 has 14 amino acids. In DNA form, the CDR3 reads TGTGCCAGCAGCCTACAGGGGTGGGCCACTGAAGCTTTCTTT. Amino acid sequence: CASSLQGWATEAFF.

This chain connects TRBV5-1 to TRBJ2-2; D is perhaps TRBD1 (6 bases). The CDR3 has 16 residues. V lost 0 bases, J lost 8 bases, and 17 bases lay in between. The V gene's germline CDR1 is SGHRS and CDR2 YFSETQ. The CDR3 is CASSLVGRTVEGELFF. DNA for the CDR3: TGCGCCAGCAGCTTGGTGGGACGGACAGTCGAGGGGGAGCTGTTTTTT.

This clone has just one count. This sequence joins TRBV2 and TRBJ2-1, with 9 bases identical to TRBD1. With 3 bases clipped from V and 7 bases from J, the junction kept 7 bases outside the gene matches. Germline V gene data show CDR1 as SNHLY and CDR2 as FYNNEI. The CDR3 sequence is 15 residues long. For the CDR3, the DNA is TGTGCCAGCAGTGAGGGGACAGGGAGGGTGAATGAGCAGTTCTTC. Translated: CASSEGTGRVNEQFF.

This chain links TRBV19 with TRBJ1-4, with 7 bases that match TRBD1. V lost 5 bases to trimming and J lost 6 bases; unmatched junction nucleotides: 3. The CDR3 consists of 13 residues. The germline V gene encodes CDR1 LNHDA and CDR2 SQIVND (reference sequence). As DNA, the CDR3 is TGTGCCAGTAGTGGGACAGCGCATGAAAAACTGTTTTTT. It yields the protein CASSGTAHEKLFF. Full variable domain (outside the CDR3, taken from reference TRBV19 and TRBJ1-4): DGGITQSPKYLFRKEGQNVTLSCEQNLNHDAMYWYRQDPGQGLRLIYYSQIVNDFQKGDIAEGYSVSREKKESFPLTVTSAQKNPTAFYLCASSGTAHEKLFFGSGTQLSVL.

This chain links TRBV7-2 with TRBJ1-3; D remains ambiguous. The CDR3 spans 13 residues. V was cut by 5 bases and J by 3 bases, with 8 bases left in between. CDR1 is SGHTA and CDR2 is FQGNSA in the germline V gene. The CDR3 nucleotides are TGTGCCAGCAGCCCCTCCGGTGGAAACACCATATATTTT. Residues: CASSPSGGNTIYF.

The DNA for the CDR3 is TGTGCCAGCAGTGAAGGAGGGGGCCCAGAAAAAAAACTGTTTTTT. Amino acid sequence: CASSEGGGPEKKLFF. The chain combines TRBV25-1 with TRBJ1-4; TRBD1 matches 7 bases. The CDR3 length is 15 residues. Per the germline V gene, CDR1 is MGHDK and CDR2 is SYGVNS. Losses at the gene ends were 2 bases for V and 9 bases for J; bases not matched to a gene: 9.

The genes are TRBV6-5 and TRBJ1-4, with 8 bases lining up with TRBD1. V was pared by 3 bases and J by 3 bases, with 3 bases of the junction left unmatched. Looked up from germline, CDR1 is MNHEY and CDR2 is SVGAGI. This CDR3 is 15 amino acids long. CDR3 in amino acids: CASSYSTGANEKLFF. The CDR3 DNA reads TGTGCCAGCAGTTATTCGACAGGGGCTAATGAAAAACTGTTTTTT.

The chain is built from TRBV10-3 and TRBJ1-4; 7 positions agree with TRBD1. The CDR3 is made up of 14 amino acids. Per germline, CDR1 ENHRY and CDR2 SYGVKD. V trimming: 6 bases; J trimming: 4 bases; junction bases outside the gene matches: 5. This CDR3 reads CAISGDSLNEKLFF. In nucleotides, the CDR3 is TGTGCCATCAGCGGGGACAGCCTTAATGAAAAACTGTTTTTT.

The rearrangement links TRBV24-1 to TRBJ2-2; TRBD1 matches at 10 bases. The V segment lost 3 bases and the J segment 5 bases; nucleotides outside the gene matches: 5. The germline gives CDR1 KGHDR, CDR2 SFDVKD. The CDR3 runs 16 residues. CDR3: CATSDPGQGGTGELFF. DNA of the CDR3: TGTGCCACCAGTGATCCAGGACAGGGGGGGACCGGGGAGCTGTTTTTT.

The rearrangement uses TRBV24-1 and TRBJ2-7; perhaps TRBD2 as D (6 bases). The CDR3 has 15 residues. Trimming pared 3 bases from V and 5 bases from J, leaving 16 bases between. From germline, CDR1 is KGHDR and CDR2 SFDVKD. The chain's CDR3 is CATSDPGRVPHEQYF. As DNA, the CDR3 is TGTGCCACCAGTGATCCCGGGAGAGTTCCCCACGAGCAGTACTTC.

This chain links TRBV24-1 with TRBJ2-7; possible D gene TRBD2, 6 bases. Per the germline V gene, CDR1 is KGHDR and CDR2 is SFDVKD. CDR3 length: 13 amino acids. V lost 7 bases and J lost 2, with 11 bases in between. The CDR3 DNA sequence: TGTGCCACCAGCGGGACTCGGACCTACGAGCAGTACTTC. Its translation: CATSGTRTYEQYF.

This clone was observed a handful of times. The J gene is TRBJ2-7, the V gene TRBV3-1 (or the pseudogene TRBV3-2), with D hard to call. The CDR3 has 17 amino acids. Trimming took 0 bases from V and 4 from J, leaving 19 bases between them. The germline CDR1 and CDR2 sequences are LGHDT and YNNKEL (reference sequence). The CDR3 is CASSQDTLITQKYEQYF. DNA of the CDR3: TGTGCCAGCAGCCAAGATACCCTAATCACTCAAAAGTACGAGCAGTACTTC.

The V gene is TRBV28, the J gene TRBJ2-3, with D tentatively TRBD2 (6 bases). There are 15 residues in the CDR3. Germline CDR1 is MDHEN and CDR2 is SYDVKM. V was pared by 6 bases and J by 9 bases, with 22 bases between. DNA of the CDR3: TGTGCCAGCAGCTCGACCCGGGAGCGGGTCCTCACGCAGTATTTT. Translated, it gives CASSSTRERVLTQYF.

This rearrangement joins TRBV30 to TRBJ2-7; 11 bases fit TRBD1. This CDR3 region has 12 residues. The germline gives CDR1 GTSNPN, CDR2 SVGIG (reference sequence). After removal of 5 bases from V and 7 bases from J, the junction contained 4 bases not matched to a gene. CDR3 nucleotide sequence: TGTGCCTGGGGACAGGGGGCAAGGGAGCAGTACTTC. It codes for CAWGQGAREQYF.

V is TRBV28 and J is TRBJ1-5; D remains ambiguous. Trimming removed 7 bases from V and 5 bases from J, with 12 bases in between. The CDR3 has 13 residues. CDR1 is MDHEN, CDR2 SYDVKM, per germline. CDR3 amino acids: CASNVGLDQPQHF. CDR3 nucleotide sequence: TGTGCCAGCAATGTCGGGTTAGATCAGCCCCAGCATTTT.

The chain employs TRBV30 and TRBJ1-5, with 10 bases lining up with TRBD1. Germline-derived CDR1 and CDR2 are GTSNPN and SVGIG (reference sequence). J lost 3 bases, V lost 8 bases, and 4 bases had no gene match. The CDR3 runs 13 residues. CDR3 bases: TGTGCCGGGGACAGGGGCAACAATCAGCCCCAGCATTTT. It yields the protein CAGDRGNNQPQHF.

CDR3 loop: CASSPPSGRGEQFF. The CDR3 DNA sequence: TGTGCCAGCAGCCCCCCCTCGGGGAGAGGTGAGCAGTTCTTC. V and J are TRBV7-3 and TRBJ2-1, with D possibly matching TRBD2 (5 bases). The CDR3 is 14 residues long. Germline values: CDR1 SGHTA, CDR2 FQGTGA. Trimming stripped 5 bases from V and 9 bases from J, with 17 bases between.

This chain links TRBV6-5 with TRBJ1-1; D is uncertain. The CDR3 is made up of 13 amino acids. The germline V and J ends were trimmed by 2 bases and 1 base, with 5 bases remaining between them. The germline CDR1 and CDR2 sequences are MNHEY and SVGAGI. In DNA form, the CDR3 reads TGTGCCAGCAGTTACGCACAGAACACTGAAGCTTTCTTT. It specifies CASSYAQNTEAFF.

The chain couples TRBV5-1 to TRBJ2-5; D possibly corresponds to TRBD2 (5 bases). This CDR3 has 14 residues. Germline CDR1 SGHRS, CDR2 YFSETQ. Trimming took off 4 bases at V and 5 bases at J, with 15 bases between the two ends. The CDR3 sequence: CASSPGSPQETQYF. The CDR3 region has the DNA TGCGCCAGCAGCCCGGGGAGCCCCCAGGAGACCCAGTACTTC. Full variable domain (rest looked up from reference TRBV5-1 and TRBJ2-5): KAGVTQTPRYLIKTRGQQVTLSCSPISGHRSVSWYQQTPGQGLQFLFEYFSETQRNKGNFPGRFSGRQFSNSRSEMNVSTLELGDSALYLCASSPGSPQETQYFGPGTRLLVL.

The chain carries TRBV20-1 and TRBJ1-4, with unresolved D. V was cut by 6 bases and J by 8 bases, with 10 bases left in between. Germline V gene lookup returns CDR1 DFQATT and CDR2 SNEGSKA (reference sequence). This CDR3 comprises 11 residues. DNA for the CDR3: TGCAGTGCCGCGACGGAGGAAAAACTGTTTTTT. Protein: CSAATEEKLFF.

This chain connects TRBV5-1 to TRBJ2-1, with TRBD2 matching 10 bases. The J segment lost 5 bases and the V segment lost 1 base, leaving 3 bases of the junction unmatched. The CDR3 covers 15 residues. Germline loops: CDR1 SGHRS, CDR2 YFSETQ. CDR3 in DNA: TGCGCCAGCAGCTTGCTCACTAGCGGGAACAATGAGCAGTTCTTC. It translates to CASSLLTSGNNEQFF.

This sequence joins TRBV4-1 and TRBJ2-1; 11 bases line up with TRBD2. J lost 5 bases, V lost 0 bases, and 6 bases had no gene match. There are 17 residues in the CDR3. The germline V gene has CDR1 MGHRA and CDR2 YSYEKL. The CDR3 nucleotides read TGCGCCAGCAGCCAAGAGGGTAGCGGGAGGGCAAACAATGAGCAGTTCTTC. Translation gives CASSQEGSGRANNEQFF.

DNA for the CDR3: TGTGCCAGCAGCCCGACAGGGGCAGAGACCCAGTACTTC. As protein: CASSPTGAETQYF. The chain combines TRBV7-3 with TRBJ2-5, with TRBD1 matching 8 bases. J was trimmed by 4 bases and V by 5 bases; bases with no gene match: 3. Germline loops: CDR1 SGHTA, CDR2 FQGTGA. The CDR3 runs 13 residues.

The rearrangement links TRBV30 to TRBJ1-1, with no clear D. The germline CDR1 and CDR2 sequences are GTSNPN and SVGIG (reference sequence). Trimming cost V 2 bases and J 3 bases, with 7 bases left between them. This CDR3 region has 12 residues. CDR3 in DNA: TGTGCCTGGAGTCCCGGGTACACTGAAGCTTTCTTT. Protein sequence: CAWSPGYTEAFF.

This chain joins TRBV7-3 and TRBJ2-2; possible D gene TRBD2, 6 bases. The CDR3 length is 18 residues. Trimming removed 1 base from V and 2 bases from J, with 17 bases in between. Germline V gives CDR1 SGHTA, CDR2 FQGTGA. CDR3 loop: CASSLKGLSGDNTGELFF. The CDR3 nucleotides are TGTGCCAGCAGCTTAAAAGGTCTATCGGGAGACAACACCGGGGAGCTGTTTTTT.

This clone was seen once. The gene calls are TRBV7-8 and TRBJ1-1, with 7 positions matching TRBD1. The ends lost 1 base at V and 6 bases at J; junction bases unmatched: 2. This CDR3 comprises 13 residues. CDR1 and CDR2 (germline): SGHVS, FQNEAQ. The CDR3 DNA sequence: TGTGCCAGCAGCTTAGAGGACAGGTCTGAAGCTTTCTTT. The encoded protein is CASSLEDRSEAFF.

The chain combines TRBV11-2 with TRBJ2-5; D gene unclear. The CDR3 is made up of 14 amino acids. Germline V gives CDR1 SGHAT, CDR2 FQNNGV. The V end lost 1 base, the J end lost 2 bases, and 8 bases lay between the germline ends. CDR3 bases: TGTGCCAGCAGCTTAGTTTTCAGTCAAGAGACCCAGTACTTC. Translating gives CASSLVFSQETQYF.

The V and J genes are TRBV18 and TRBJ1-5; tentative D call: TRBD1 (5 bases). The CDR3 totals 14 residues. V lost 1 base and J 6 bases, leaving 10 bases between the germline ends. Germline loops: CDR1 KGHSH, CDR2 LQKENI. CDR3 residues: CASSPQGWVQPQHF. DNA for the CDR3: TGTGCCAGCTCACCACAGGGGTGGGTTCAGCCCCAGCATTTT.

V usage is TRBV6-6 and J usage is TRBJ2-5; 8 nucleotides match TRBD2. Germline CDR1 reads MNHNY; CDR2 reads SVGAGI (reference sequence). CDR3 length equals 14 residues. The V and J ends lost 2 bases and 5 bases, in that order; junction bases with no gene match: 4. CDR3 DNA sequence: TGTGCCAGCAGTTACCGGGGGGGGGCGGAGACCCAGTACTTC. Translation: CASSYRGGAETQYF.

V is TRBV27 and J is TRBJ2-1; D is perhaps TRBD2 (6 bases). The CDR3 totals 14 residues. V was trimmed by 4 bases and J by 6 bases, leaving 13 bases between them. CDR1 MNHEY and CDR2 SMNVEV come from the germline V gene (reference sequence). In nucleotides, the CDR3 is TGTGCCAGCAGTTCCTCGGGACTTATCAATGAGCAGTTCTTC. As protein: CASSSSGLINEQFF.